The 15 T cell receptor beta chains reported below all come from one sample, sequenced in a study of shared clonotypes between healthy human individuals. Measured with immunoSEQ multiplex PCR; TCRdb has only the in-frame clones, and not every one. This sample has some 580,000 clones, with almost 97% found just once. Sequencing input: naive CD4+ T cells sorted from blood. As to subset: CD45RA+ positively selected. All receptors come from a woman aged 25-40 years in good health.

This clone was seen only once. The chain has TRBV14 and TRBJ2-3; TRBD2 matches 9 bases. Germline lookup yields CDR1 SGHDN and CDR2 FVKESK. Germline trimming cut 2 bases from V and 4 bases from J; bases unmatched to any gene: 4. The CDR3 has 15 amino acids. The CDR3 DNA reads as TGTGCCAGCAGCCAACTAGCGGGATTTGCAGATACGCAGTATTTT. Encoded protein: CASSQLAGFADTQYF.

The V gene is TRBV2, the J gene TRBJ2-1, with D possibly TRBD1 on 5 matching bases. The CDR3 totals 14 residues. Per germline, CDR1 SNHLY and CDR2 FYNNEI. The germline V and J ends were trimmed by 8 bases and 0 bases, with 11 bases remaining between them. The CDR3 bases are TGTGCCAGCTCACAGGAAAGCTCCTACAATGAGCAGTTCTTC. Encoded protein: CASSQESSYNEQFF.

The rearrangement links TRBV7-9 to TRBJ2-2, with D unresolved. The CDR3 runs to 13 residues. V was trimmed by 5 bases and J by 4 bases, leaving 8 bases between them. Germline CDR1 reads SEHNR; CDR2 reads FQNEAQ (reference sequence). CDR3 sequence: CASSPLGTGELFF. CDR3 in DNA: TGTGCCAGCAGCCCACTGGGCACCGGGGAGCTGTTTTTT.

The CDR3 protein is CASSERGIYEQYF. CDR3 sequence (DNA): TGCGCCAGCAGTGAAAGGGGCATCTACGAGCAGTACTTC. The genes are TRBV10-1 and TRBJ2-7; D is possibly TRBD1 (5 bases). Germline loops: CDR1 WNHNN, CDR2 SYGVQD (reference sequence). CDR3 length equals 13 residues. The V and J ends lost 3 bases and 3 bases respectively, with 9 bases between them.

The genes are TRBV7-2 and TRBJ2-5; 7 nucleotides align to TRBD2. V lost 5 bases, J lost 1 base, and 10 bases stayed unmatched. Germline V gives CDR1 SGHTA, CDR2 FQGNSA. The CDR3 has 16 residues. CDR3 DNA: TGTGCCAGCAGCCCGGACGGGCTAGCGGCCCAAGAGACCCAGTACTTC. Protein product: CASSPDGLAAQETQYF.

This chain joins TRBV10-1 and TRBJ2-7; D remains ambiguous. The CDR3 extends over 15 amino acids. V shed 0 bases and J shed 5 bases, with 14 bases lying between them. Germline CDR1 is WNHNN and CDR2 is SYGVQD (reference sequence). The CDR3 region is CASSESTALWHEQYF. The DNA for the CDR3 is TGCGCCAGCAGTGAGTCTACGGCGTTATGGCACGAGCAGTACTTC.

J is TRBJ2-3 and V is TRBV7-3; D unclear. CDR1 and CDR2 from the germline V gene are SGHTA and FQGTGA. With 2 bases removed from V and 0 bases from J, the gap between germline ends came to 9 bases. The CDR3 covers 15 residues. The CDR3 coding sequence is TGTGCCAGCAGCTTAGAGGCTTTAAGCACAGATACGCAGTATTTT. Translated, it gives CASSLEALSTDTQYF.

The chain links TRBV4-1 to TRBJ1-2; no reliable D call. Between the trimmed V and J ends, which lost 0 bases and 6 bases, there was a span of 11 bases. This CDR3 spans 14 amino acids. Germline CDR1 reads MGHRA; CDR2 reads YSYEKL. CDR3 in DNA: TGCGCCAGCAGCCAAGATGTGGCAGGCGATGGCTACACCTTC. It translates to CASSQDVAGDGYTF.

The V and J genes are TRBV2 and TRBJ1-5, with D possibly matching TRBD1 (6 bases). V lost 10 bases, J lost 11 bases, and 21 bases lay in between. The CDR3 is made up of 13 amino acids. The germline CDR1 and CDR2 sequences are SNHLY and FYNNEI. CDR3: CATKQGRRQAQHF. CDR3 in DNA: TGTGCCACCAAACAGGGTAGGAGGCAGGCCCAGCATTTT.

The chain has TRBV19 and TRBJ1-5, with 7 bases matching TRBD1. This CDR3 is 13 amino acids long. Germline V gene sequence: CDR1 LNHDA, CDR2 SQIVND (reference sequence). V was pared by 5 bases and J by 6 bases, with 4 bases of the junction left unmatched. This CDR3 is CASSVGQFQPQHF. In DNA form, the CDR3 reads TGTGCCAGTAGTGTGGGACAGTTTCAGCCCCAGCATTTT.

The J gene is TRBJ2-3, the V gene TRBV27; 10 positions agree with TRBD1. This CDR3 region has 18 residues. With 0 bases clipped from V and 2 bases from J, the junction kept 8 bases outside the gene matches. Per the germline V gene, CDR1 is MNHEY and CDR2 is SMNVEV (reference sequence). The CDR3 here is CASSLSARDRGVTDTQYF. As DNA, the CDR3 is TGTGCCAGCAGTTTATCGGCAAGGGACAGGGGAGTCACAGATACGCAGTATTTT.

J is TRBJ2-3 and V is TRBV27, with TRBD2 identical over 11 bases. Per the germline V gene, CDR1 is MNHEY and CDR2 is SMNVEV (reference sequence). J lost 7 bases, V lost 4 bases, and 13 bases had no gene match. The CDR3 extends over 17 amino acids. DNA for the CDR3: TGTGCCAGCAGTTCCCTCTCCGGGACTAGCGGCACGAATACGCAGTATTTT. Residues: CASSSLSGTSGTNTQYF.

The rearrangement links TRBV5-4 to TRBJ1-5; D gene ambiguous. The V and J ends lost 4 bases and 1 base respectively, with 9 bases between them. The CDR3 is 14 amino acids. CDR1 SGHNT and CDR2 YYREEE come from the germline V gene (reference sequence). CDR3 sequence (DNA): TGTGCCAGCAGCAACGATAGGAGCAATCAGCCCCAGCATTTT. This gives the protein CASSNDRSNQPQHF.

This clone was observed a single time. The rearrangement links TRBV6-1 to TRBJ1-4; no clear D gene. CDR1 and CDR2 from the germline V gene are MNHNS and SASEGT. The V end lost 7 bases, the J end lost 8 bases, and 17 bases lay between the germline ends. This CDR3 has 14 amino acids. CDR3 in amino acids: CASTLDALREKLFF. As DNA, the CDR3 is TGTGCCAGCACCTTGGACGCCCTCCGGGAAAAACTGTTTTTT.

This sequence joins TRBV6-8 and TRBJ1-5; D is perhaps TRBD1 (6 bases). From germline, CDR1 is MNHGY and CDR2 SAAAGT. Trimming shortened V by 6 bases and J by 5 bases, and 14 bases separated the two germline ends. The CDR3 totals 14 residues. DNA of the CDR3: TGTGCCAGCAGGGCGGGGGGGCTGGATCAGCCCCAGCATTTT. Translating it yields CASRAGGLDQPQHF.